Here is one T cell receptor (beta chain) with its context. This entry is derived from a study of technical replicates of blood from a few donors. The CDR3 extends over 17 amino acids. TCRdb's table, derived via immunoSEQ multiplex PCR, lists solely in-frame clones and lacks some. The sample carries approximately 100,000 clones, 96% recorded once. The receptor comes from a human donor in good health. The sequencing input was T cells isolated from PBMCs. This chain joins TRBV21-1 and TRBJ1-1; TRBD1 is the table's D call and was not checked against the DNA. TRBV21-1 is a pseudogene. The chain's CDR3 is CASSKFAQGHSNTEAFF. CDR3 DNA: TGTGCCAGCAGCAAATTTGCCCAGGGCCATAGCAACACTGAAGCTTTCTTT.